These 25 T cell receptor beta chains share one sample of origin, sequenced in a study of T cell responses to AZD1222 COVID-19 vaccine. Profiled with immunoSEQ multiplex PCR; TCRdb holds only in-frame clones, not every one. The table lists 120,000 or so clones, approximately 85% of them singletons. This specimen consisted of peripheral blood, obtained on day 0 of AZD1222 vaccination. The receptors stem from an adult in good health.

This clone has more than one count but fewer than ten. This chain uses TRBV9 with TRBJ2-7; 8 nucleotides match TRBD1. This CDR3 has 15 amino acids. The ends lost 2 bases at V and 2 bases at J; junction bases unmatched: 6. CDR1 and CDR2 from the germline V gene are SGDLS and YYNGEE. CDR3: CASSVLQGGAYEQYF. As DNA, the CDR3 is TGTGCCAGCAGCGTGCTACAGGGGGGCGCCTACGAGCAGTACTTC. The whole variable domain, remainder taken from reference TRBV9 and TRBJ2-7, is DSGVTQTPKHLITATGQRVTLRCSPRSGDLSVYWYQQSLDQGLQFLIQYYNGEERAKGNILERFSAQQFPDLHSELNLSSLELGDSALYFCASSVLQGGAYEQYFGPGTRLTVT.

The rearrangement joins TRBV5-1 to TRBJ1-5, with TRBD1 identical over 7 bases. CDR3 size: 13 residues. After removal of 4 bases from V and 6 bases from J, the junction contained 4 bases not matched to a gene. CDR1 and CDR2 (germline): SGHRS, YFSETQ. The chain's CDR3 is CASSERQGQPQHF. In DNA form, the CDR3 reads TGCGCCAGCAGCGAAAGACAGGGTCAGCCCCAGCATTTT.

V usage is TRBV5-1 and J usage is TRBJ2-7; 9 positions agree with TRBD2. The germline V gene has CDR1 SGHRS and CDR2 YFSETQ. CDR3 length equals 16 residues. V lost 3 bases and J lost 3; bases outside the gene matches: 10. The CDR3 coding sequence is TGCGCCAGCAGCTCCGGTGGGGCGGGAGGGGGCTACGAGCAGTACTTC. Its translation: CASSSGGAGGGYEQYF.

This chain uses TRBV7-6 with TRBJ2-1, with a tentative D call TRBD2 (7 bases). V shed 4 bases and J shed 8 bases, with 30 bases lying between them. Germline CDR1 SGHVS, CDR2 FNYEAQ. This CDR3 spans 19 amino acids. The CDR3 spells CASSSPAGSGGASGDEQFF. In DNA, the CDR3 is TGTGCCAGCAGCTCCCCTGCTGGGAGTGGGGGGGCCTCAGGGGATGAGCAGTTCTTC.

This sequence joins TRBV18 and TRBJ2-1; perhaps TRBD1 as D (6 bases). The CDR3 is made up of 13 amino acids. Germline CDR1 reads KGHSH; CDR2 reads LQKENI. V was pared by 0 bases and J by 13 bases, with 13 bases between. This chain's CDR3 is CASSPPGGVKQFF. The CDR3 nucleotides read TGTGCCAGCTCACCACCAGGGGGAGTTAAACAGTTCTTC.

The CDR3 region is CASSQDLGPWGELFF. The CDR3 nucleotides read TGCGCCAGCAGCCAAGATTTGGGGCCTTGGGGAGAGCTGTTTTTT. The V call is TRBV4-3, the J call TRBJ2-2; D possibly corresponds to TRBD1 (5 bases). Trimming pared 0 bases from V and 11 bases from J, leaving 16 bases between. Germline V gene sequence: CDR1 LGHNA, CDR2 YSLEER. This CDR3 spans 15 amino acids.

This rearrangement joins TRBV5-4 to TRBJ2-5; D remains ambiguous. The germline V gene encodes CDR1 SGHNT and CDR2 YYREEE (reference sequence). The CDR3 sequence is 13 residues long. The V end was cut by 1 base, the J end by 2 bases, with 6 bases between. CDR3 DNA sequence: TGTGCCAGCAGCTTGAAGGGTCAAGAGACCCAGTACTTC. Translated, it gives CASSLKGQETQYF. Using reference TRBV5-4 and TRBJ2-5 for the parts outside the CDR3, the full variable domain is ETGVTQSPTHLIKTRGQQVTLRCSSQSGHNTVSWYQQALGQGPQFIFQYYREEENGRGNFPPRFSGLQFPNYSSELNVNALELDDSALYLCASSLKGQETQYFGPGTRLLVL.

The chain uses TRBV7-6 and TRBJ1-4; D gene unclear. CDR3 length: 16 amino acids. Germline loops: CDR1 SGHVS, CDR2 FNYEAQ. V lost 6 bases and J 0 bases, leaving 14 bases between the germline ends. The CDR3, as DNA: TGTGCCAGCAGTACCGACACAAGTGCAACTAATGAAAAACTGTTTTTT. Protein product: CASSTDTSATNEKLFF.

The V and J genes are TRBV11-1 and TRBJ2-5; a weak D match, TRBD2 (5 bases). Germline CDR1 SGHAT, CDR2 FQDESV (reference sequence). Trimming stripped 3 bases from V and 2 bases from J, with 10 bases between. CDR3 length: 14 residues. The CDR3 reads CASSFPGNQETQYF. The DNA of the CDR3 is TGTGCCAGCAGCTTTCCGGGAAATCAAGAGACCCAGTACTTC.

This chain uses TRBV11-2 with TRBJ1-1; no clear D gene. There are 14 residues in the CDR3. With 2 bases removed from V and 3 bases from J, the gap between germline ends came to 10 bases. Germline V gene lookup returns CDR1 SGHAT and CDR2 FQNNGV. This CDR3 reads CASSLQGRHTEAFF. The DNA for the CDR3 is TGTGCCAGCAGCTTACAAGGTAGGCACACTGAAGCTTTCTTT.

CDR3 in DNA: TGCGCCAGCAGAGAAGGTAGTAATGGTTTGGGCGGCTACACCTTC. This encodes CASREGSNGLGGYTF. This rearrangement joins TRBV5-1 to TRBJ1-2, with D uncertain. Trimming pared 5 bases from V and 8 bases from J, leaving 22 bases between. This CDR3 is built from 15 residues. Germline V gene sequence: CDR1 SGHRS, CDR2 YFSETQ.

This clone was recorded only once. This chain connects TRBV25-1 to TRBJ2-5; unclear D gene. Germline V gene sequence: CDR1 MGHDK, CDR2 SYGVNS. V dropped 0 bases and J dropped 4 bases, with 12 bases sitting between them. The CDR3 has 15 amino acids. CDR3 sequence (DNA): TGTGCCAGCAGTGAATACTCCGCTAGAGGAGAGACCCAGTACTTC. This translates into CASSEYSARGETQYF.

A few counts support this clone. Here the CDR3 reads CASSFSNTGELFF. The CDR3 bases are TGCGCCAGCAGTTTTTCGAACACCGGGGAGCTGTTTTTT. This rearrangement joins TRBV10-2 to TRBJ2-2; unclear D gene. V gave up 5 bases and J gave up 0 bases, with 4 bases separating them. The length of the CDR3 is 13 residues. The germline V gene has CDR1 WSHSY and CDR2 SAAADI.

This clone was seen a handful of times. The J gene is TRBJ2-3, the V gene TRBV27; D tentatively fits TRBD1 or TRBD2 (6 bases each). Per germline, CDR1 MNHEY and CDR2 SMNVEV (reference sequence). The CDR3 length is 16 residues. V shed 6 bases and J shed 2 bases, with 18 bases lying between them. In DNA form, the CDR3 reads TGTGCCAGCAGCCTGGTCGGGGGACATTTCACAGATACGCAGTATTTT. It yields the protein CASSLVGGHFTDTQYF.

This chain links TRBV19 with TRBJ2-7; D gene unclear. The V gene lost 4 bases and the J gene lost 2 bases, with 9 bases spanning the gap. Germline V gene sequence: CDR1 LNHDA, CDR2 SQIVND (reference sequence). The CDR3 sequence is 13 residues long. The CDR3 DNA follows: TGTGCCAGTAGTACCACAGTGGCCTACGAGCAGTACTTC. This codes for CASSTTVAYEQYF.

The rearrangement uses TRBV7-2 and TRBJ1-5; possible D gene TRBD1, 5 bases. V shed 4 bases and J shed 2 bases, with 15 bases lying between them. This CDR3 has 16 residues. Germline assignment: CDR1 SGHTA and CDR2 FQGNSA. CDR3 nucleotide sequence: TGTGCCAGCAGCTCAGAATTCCCGGGGGGCAATCAGCCCCAGCATTTT. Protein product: CASSSEFPGGNQPQHF.

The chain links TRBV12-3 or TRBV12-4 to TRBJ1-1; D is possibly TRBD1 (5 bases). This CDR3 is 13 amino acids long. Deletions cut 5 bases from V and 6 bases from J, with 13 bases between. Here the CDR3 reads CASSRAVRAEAFF. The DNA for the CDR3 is TGTGCCAGCAGTCGTGCGGTCAGGGCTGAAGCTTTCTTT.

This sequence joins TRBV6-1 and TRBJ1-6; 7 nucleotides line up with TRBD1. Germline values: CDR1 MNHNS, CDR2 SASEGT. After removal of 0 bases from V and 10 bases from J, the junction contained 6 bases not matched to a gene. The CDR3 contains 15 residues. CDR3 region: CASSEARQGRSPLHF. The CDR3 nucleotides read TGTGCCAGCAGTGAAGCGCGACAGGGAAGATCACCCCTCCACTTT.

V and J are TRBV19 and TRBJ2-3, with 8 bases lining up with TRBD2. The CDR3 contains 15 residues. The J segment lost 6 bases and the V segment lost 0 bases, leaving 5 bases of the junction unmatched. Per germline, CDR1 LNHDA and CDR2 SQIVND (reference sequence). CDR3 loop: CASSIEGTSYDTQYF. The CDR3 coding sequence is TGTGCCAGTAGTATAGAGGGGACTAGTTACGATACGCAGTATTTT.

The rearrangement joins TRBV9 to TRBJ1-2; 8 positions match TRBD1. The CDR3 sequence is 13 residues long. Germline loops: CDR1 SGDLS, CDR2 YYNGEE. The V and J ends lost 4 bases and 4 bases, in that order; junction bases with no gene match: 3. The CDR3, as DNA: TGTGCCAGCAGCCGGCAGGGGGCCTATGGCTACACCTTC. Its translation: CASSRQGAYGYTF.

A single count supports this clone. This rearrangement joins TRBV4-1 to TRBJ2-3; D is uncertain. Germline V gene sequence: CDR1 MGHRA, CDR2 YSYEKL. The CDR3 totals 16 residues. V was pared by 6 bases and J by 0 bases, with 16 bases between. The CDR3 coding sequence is TGCGCCAGCAGGCAGATCTTCTTGGACAGCACAGATACGCAGTATTTT. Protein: CASRQIFLDSTDTQYF.

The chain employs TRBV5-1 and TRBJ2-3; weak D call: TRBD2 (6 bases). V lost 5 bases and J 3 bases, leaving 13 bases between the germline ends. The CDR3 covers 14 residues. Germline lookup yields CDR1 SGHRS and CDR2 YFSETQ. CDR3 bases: TGCGCCAGCAGAACACCCGGAGGGACAGATACGCAGTATTTT. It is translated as CASRTPGGTDTQYF.

CDR3 in amino acids: CASSFGAANTEAFF. Here the CDR3 DNA reads TGTGCCAGCAGTTTTGGGGCAGCGAACACTGAAGCTTTCTTT. V gene TRBV6-2 or TRBV6-3 combines with J gene TRBJ1-1; a weak D match, TRBD1 (5 bases). CDR1 is MNHEY, CDR2 SVGEGT, per germline. Deletions cut 4 bases from V and 1 base from J, with 10 bases between. This CDR3 comprises 14 residues.

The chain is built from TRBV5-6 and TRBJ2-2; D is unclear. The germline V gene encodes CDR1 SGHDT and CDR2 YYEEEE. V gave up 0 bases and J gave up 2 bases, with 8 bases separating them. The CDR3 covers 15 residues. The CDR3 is CASSLGLVNTGELFF. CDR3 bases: TGTGCCAGCAGCTTGGGGCTGGTAAACACCGGGGAGCTGTTTTTT.

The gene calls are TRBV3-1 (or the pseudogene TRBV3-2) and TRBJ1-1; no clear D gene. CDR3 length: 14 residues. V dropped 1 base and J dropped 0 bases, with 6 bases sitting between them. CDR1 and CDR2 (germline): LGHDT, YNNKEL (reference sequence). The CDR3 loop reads CASSQAPMNTEAFF. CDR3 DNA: TGTGCCAGCAGCCAAGCGCCGATGAACACTGAAGCTTTCTTT.